Following are 10 T cell receptor beta chains from one sample sequenced in a study of metastatic and nonmetastatic thyroid tumors. TCRdb reanalyzed the PCR reads with MiXCR. The table has some 12,000 clones, about 37% seen once. All patients were untreated before thyroid surgery. Sequencing input: tumor tissue. These TCRs come from a female donor with papillary thyroid cancer or a benign thyroid nodule (not recorded which). Some clones in this sample may be carry-over from other donors' samples.

Here the CDR3 reads CASSLRHSGNTIYF. The CDR3 region has the DNA TGTGCCAGCAGCTTAAGACATTCTGGAAACACCATATATTTT. V is TRBV11-2 and J is TRBJ1-3; D call uncertain. The germline CDR1 and CDR2 sequences are SGHAT and FQNNGV. V lost 2 bases and J lost 1, with 6 bases in between. The CDR3 runs to 14 residues.

This clone turned up a few times. The J gene is TRBJ1-6, the V gene TRBV30; TRBD1 matches at 8 bases. CDR3 length: 14 residues. Looked up from germline, CDR1 is GTSNPN and CDR2 is SVGIG (reference sequence). The trim removed 1 base at V and 8 bases at J, leaving 4 bases unmatched. The CDR3 DNA is TGTGCCTGGAGTGCAGGACAGGGCCATTCACCCCTCCACTTT. The encoded protein is CAWSAGQGHSPLHF.

The chain is built from TRBV6-4 and TRBJ2-1, with TRBD2 matching over 8 bases. The germline V gene has CDR1 MRHNA and CDR2 SNTAGT. The junction had 4 bases not matched to a gene; V was cut back by 2 bases and J by 4 bases. The CDR3 totals 15 residues. The CDR3 DNA reads TGTGCCAGCAGTGACGGAGCGGGAGAGTACAATGAGCAGTTCTTC. The encoded protein is CASSDGAGEYNEQFF.

The sample holds a few counts of this clone. The chain couples TRBV6-2 or TRBV6-3 to TRBJ2-2; D not certain. This CDR3 comprises 16 residues. Trimming removed 2 bases from V and 3 bases from J, with 13 bases in between. Germline V gene lookup returns CDR1 MNHEY and CDR2 SVGEGT. CDR3 in amino acids: CASSYGPGTYTGELFF. The CDR3 DNA is TGTGCCAGCAGTTACGGCCCTGGTACCTACACCGGGGAGCTGTTTTTT.

The gene calls are TRBV6-1 and TRBJ1-4; D gene unclear. Per germline, CDR1 MNHNS and CDR2 SASEGT. The germline V and J ends were trimmed by 0 bases and 12 bases, with 8 bases remaining between them. The CDR3 consists of 12 residues. CDR3 region: CASSEAARQLFF. The CDR3 DNA reads as TGTGCCAGCAGTGAAGCCGCCAGGCAACTGTTTTTT.

There are a few counts of this clone. The genes are TRBV2 and TRBJ2-7; 8 bases align to TRBD1. V gave up 6 bases and J gave up 3 bases; unmatched junction bases: 10. The CDR3 runs 15 residues. Germline V gene lookup returns CDR1 SNHLY and CDR2 FYNNEI. The CDR3 coding sequence is TGTGCCAGCAGCTCGACAGGGGTCGCCAACTACGAGCAGTACTTC. The encoded protein is CASSSTGVANYEQYF.

This clone showed up just a few times. V gene TRBV19 combines with J gene TRBJ1-6; D is unclear. CDR3 length: 16 residues. Trimming took off 3 bases at V and 0 bases at J, with 9 bases between the two ends. Looked up from germline, CDR1 is LNHDA and CDR2 is SQIVND (reference sequence). In DNA, the CDR3 is TGTGCCAGTAGTATTTCCCACGACTCCTATAATTCACCCCTCCACTTT. Encoded protein: CASSISHDSYNSPLHF.

This clone has more than one count but fewer than ten. The rearrangement uses TRBV6-2 or TRBV6-3 and TRBJ1-2, with D perhaps matching TRBD1 (5 bases). From germline, CDR1 is MNHEY and CDR2 SVGEGT. Trimming removed 4 bases at V and 7 bases at J, with 19 bases between. The CDR3 extends over 15 amino acids. Here the CDR3 DNA reads TGTGCCAGCAGTTGGACTCGAGGGGCGCTGAGTGGCTACACCTTC. Its protein product is CASSWTRGALSGYTF.

A remark on this clone: An end of the junction does not agree with germline; a read error may underlie this. This chain connects TRBV7-9 to TRBJ2-3; 12 nucleotides match TRBD2. The V gene's germline CDR1 is SEHNR and CDR2 FQNEAQ (reference sequence). This CDR3 comprises 14 residues. CDR3 sequence reads: CASTLLAGGDTQYF. CDR3 bases: TGTGCCAGCACCTTACTAGCGGGAGGAGATACGCAGTATTTT. Full variable domain (remainder filled in from reference TRBV7-9 and TRBJ2-3): DTGVSQNPRHKITKRGQNVTFRCDPISEHNRLYWYRQTLGQGPEFLTYFQNEAQLEKSRLLSDRFSAERPKGSFSTLEIQRTEQGDSAMYLCASTLLAGGDTQYFGPGTRLTVL.

This clone has only a few counts. The CDR3 bases are TGTGCCAGCAGTTTAGGCCTAGATGGCTACACCTTC. It specifies CASSLGLDGYTF. V is TRBV12-3 or TRBV12-4 and J is TRBJ1-2; D gene unclear. The CDR3 extends over 12 amino acids. Deletions cut 1 base from V and 6 bases from J, with 6 bases between.